This T cell receptor beta chain came from a study of blood T cell repertoires in COVID-19. On the study more broadly: Specimens from acute and convalescent COVID-19 originated in the United States, Italy and Spain. T cells, B-cell-depleted T cells, or PBMCs provided the cDNA or gDNA that served as material.

The CDR3 length is 15 residues. CDR1 and CDR2 from the germline V gene are SGHAT and FQNNGV. The V segment lost 5 bases and the J segment 1 base; nucleotides outside the gene matches: 3. Per the original methods: Reference gene primer amplification gave nucleated cell count estimates. Clones were sequenced by immunoSEQ multiplex PCR, and TCRdb holds only the in-frame ones, with some missing. Clone size and the V and J calls come from that table; the DNA yielded D and trimming. Of fewer than 90,000 clones listed, about 79% are singletons. The rearrangement joins TRBV11-2 to TRBJ2-3; TRBD2 matches at 10 bases. This TCR derives from a woman in her forties or fifties with acute or convalescent COVID-19. The sequenced sample consisted of peripheral blood. CDR3 DNA: TGTGCCAGCAGCCGACTAGCGGGCGGCACAGATACGCAGTATTTT. Translating it yields CASSRLAGGTDTQYF. Full variable domain (missing parts from reference TRBV11-2 and TRBJ2-3): EAGVAQSPRYKIIEKRQSVAFWCNPISGHATLYWYQQILGQGPKLLIQFQNNGVVDDSQLPKDRFSAERLKGVDSTLKIQPAKLEDSAVYLCASSRLAGGTDTQYFGPGTRLTVL.